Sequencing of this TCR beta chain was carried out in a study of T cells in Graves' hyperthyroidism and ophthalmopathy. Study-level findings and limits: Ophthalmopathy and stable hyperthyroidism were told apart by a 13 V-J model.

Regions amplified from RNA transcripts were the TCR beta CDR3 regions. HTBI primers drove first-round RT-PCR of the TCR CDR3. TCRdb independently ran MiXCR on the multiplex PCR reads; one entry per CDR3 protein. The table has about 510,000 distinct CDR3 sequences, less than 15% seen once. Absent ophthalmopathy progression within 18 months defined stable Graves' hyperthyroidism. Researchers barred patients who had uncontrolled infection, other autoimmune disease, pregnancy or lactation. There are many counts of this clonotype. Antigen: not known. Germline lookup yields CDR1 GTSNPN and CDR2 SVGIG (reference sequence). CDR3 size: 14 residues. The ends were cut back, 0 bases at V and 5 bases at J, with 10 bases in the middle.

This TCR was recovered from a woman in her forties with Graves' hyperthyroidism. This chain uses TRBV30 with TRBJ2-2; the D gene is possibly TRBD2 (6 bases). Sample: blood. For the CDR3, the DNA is TGTGCCTGGAGTGTCCGGAGGGTAACCGGGGAGCTGTTTTTT. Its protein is CAWSVRRVTGELFF.